A selection of T cell receptor beta chains follows, all from one sample in a study of cytomegalovirus exposure and HLA in healthy donors. The assay was immunoSEQ multiplex PCR, and TCRdb's table has in-frame clones only and misses some. The table lists fewer than 250,000 clones, about 83% of them singletons. What was sequenced was PBMCs. Source of these receptors: a girl aged 10-17 years in good health and CMV-seronegative. The CDR3 runs from the conserved cysteine through the conserved F or W. Each record gives: V gene, clone size, J gene, CDR3 length, D gene, CDR3 DNA, CDR3 protein. D genes are given only for firm matches. Some rows have no size entry. The others give once, few or many, or a class for an expanded clone.

TRBV7-9	.	TRBJ1-1	14	TRBD1	TGTGCCAGCAGCTTAGGACAGGGAGGCCCTGAAGCTTTCTTT	CASSLGQGGPEAFF
TRBV19	.	TRBJ1-5	17	TRBD1	TGTGCCAGTAGTATAGCCGCACAGGGGTTGAACAATCAGCCCCAGCATTTT	CASSIAAQGLNNQPQHF
TRBV6-1	few	TRBJ2-6	15	TRBD1	TGTGCCAGCAGTGAACAGGGGGCAGGGGCCAACGTCCTGACTTTC	CASSEQGAGANVLTF
TRBV27	once	TRBJ1-5	12	.	TGTGCCAGCAGTTTAAGGGGTCAGCCCCAGCATTTT	CASSLRGQPQHF
TRBV28	.	TRBJ1-2	16	TRBD1	TGTGCCAGCAGTTTAGAGGGACAGGGAGCTGTCTATGGCTACACCTTC	CASSLEGQGAVYGYTF
TRBV6-6	.	TRBJ1-1	15	TRBD1	TGTGCCAGCAGCCGGTACCGACAGGGGAGCGCTGAAGCTTTCTTT	CASSRYRQGSAEAFF
TRBV7-7	.	TRBJ2-3	16	.	TGTGCCAGCAGCTCCCCCGGGGCGGGGATCACAGATACGCAGTATTTT	CASSSPGAGITDTQYF
TRBV27	.	TRBJ2-2	17	.	TGTGCCAGCAGTTTATTACGGCAGGGCGCGAACACCGGGGAGCTGTTTTTT	CASSLLRQGANTGELFF
TRBV5-1	.	TRBJ2-1	15	TRBD2	TGCGCCAGCAGCCCGGGGACTAGCGGGGGCAATGAGCAGTTCTTC	CASSPGTSGGNEQFF
TRBV5-1	.	TRBJ2-2	16	TRBD1	TGCGCCAGCAGCTTCATGTCAGGGGGAAATACCGGGGAGCTGTTTTTT	CASSFMSGGNTGELFF
TRBV27	.	TRBJ2-1	15	TRBD1	TGTGCCAGCAGTTTAGCTCAGGGGGTATTCAATGAGCAGTTCTTC	CASSLAQGVFNEQFF
TRBV27	.	TRBJ1-4	14	TRBD1	TGTGCCACCCCGGGACAGGCCACTAATGAAAAACTGTTTTTT	CATPGQATNEKLFF
TRBV16	.	TRBJ1-4	16	.	TGTGCCAGCAGCCAATCCTTCGGCAGGGGAAATGAAAAACTGTTTTTT	CASSQSFGRGNEKLFF
TRBV5-1	.	TRBJ1-2	14	TRBD1	TGCGCCAGCAGCTTGTCGAGGGACAGTTATGGCTACACCTTC	CASSLSRDSYGYTF
TRBV5-1	.	TRBJ1-1	18	.	TGCGCCAGCAGCTTGGTTAGGGGTCCGGGGGGGATGAACACTGAAGCTTTCTTT	CASSLVRGPGGMNTEAFF
TRBV28	.	TRBJ2-7	15	TRBD1	TGTGCCAGCAAACCCCTGCCAGACAGGGAATACGAGCAGTACTTC	CASKPLPDREYEQYF
TRBV5-1	.	TRBJ1-1	15	.	TGCGCCAGCAGCTTGGACGTCAGGGTGGTCACTGAAGCTTTCTTT	CASSLDVRVVTEAFF
TRBV6-5	few	TRBJ2-7	14	TRBD1	TGTGCCAGCAGGAGGGACAGGGCCCTTTACGAGCAGTACTTC	CASRRDRALYEQYF
TRBV30	.	TRBJ1-1	12	.	TGTGCCTGGAGTAAAACAACAGGGAAAGCTTTCTTT	CAWSKTTGKAFF
TRBV19	.	TRBJ2-1	15	TRBD2	TGTGCCAGTAGTGCTGGACTAGCGGCCTACAATGAGCAGTTCTTC	CASSAGLAAYNEQFF
TRBV18	few	TRBJ2-5	14	TRBD1	TGTGCCAGCTCACACGACAGGGGGGGAGAGACCCAGTACTTC	CASSHDRGGETQYF
TRBV7-3	.	TRBJ1-1	14	.	TGTGCCAGCAGCCCGGCGGGTCCCAACACTGAAGCTTTCTTT	CASSPAGPNTEAFF